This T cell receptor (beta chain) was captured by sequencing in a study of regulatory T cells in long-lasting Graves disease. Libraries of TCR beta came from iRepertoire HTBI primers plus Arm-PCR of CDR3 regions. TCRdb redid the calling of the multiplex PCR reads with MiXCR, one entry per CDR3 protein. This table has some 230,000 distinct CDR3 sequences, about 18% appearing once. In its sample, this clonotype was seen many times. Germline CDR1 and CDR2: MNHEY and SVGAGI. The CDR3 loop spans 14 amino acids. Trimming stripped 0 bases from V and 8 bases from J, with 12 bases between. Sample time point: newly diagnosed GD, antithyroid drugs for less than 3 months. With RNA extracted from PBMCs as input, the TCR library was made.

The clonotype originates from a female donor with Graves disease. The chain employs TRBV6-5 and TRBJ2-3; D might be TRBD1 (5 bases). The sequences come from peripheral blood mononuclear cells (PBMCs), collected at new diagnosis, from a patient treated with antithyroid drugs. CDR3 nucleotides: TGTGCCAGCAGTTACTCCCAGGGAACTATTACGCAGTATTTT. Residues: CASSYSQGTITQYF.